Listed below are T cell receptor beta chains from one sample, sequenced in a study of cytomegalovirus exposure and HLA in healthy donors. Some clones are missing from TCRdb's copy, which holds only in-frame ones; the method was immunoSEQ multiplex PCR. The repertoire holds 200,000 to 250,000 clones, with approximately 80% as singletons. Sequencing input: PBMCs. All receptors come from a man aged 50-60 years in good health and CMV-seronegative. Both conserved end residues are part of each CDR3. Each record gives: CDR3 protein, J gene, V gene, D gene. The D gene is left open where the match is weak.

CASSLVPLEQFF TRBJ2-1 TRBV11-2 NA
CASSYSGTSVLNEQFF TRBJ2-1 TRBV6-5 TRBD2
CASSMTSGRALGQETQYF TRBJ2-5 TRBV5-1 TRBD2
CASSSGGQGGQPQHF TRBJ1-5 TRBV28 TRBD1
CASSSRGERYF TRBJ2-7 TRBV7-8 NA
CASSVEEGGTEAFF TRBJ1-1 TRBV9 NA
CASSLRGTGGGNEQFF TRBJ2-1 TRBV14 TRBD1
CASSKNRGETQYF TRBJ2-5 TRBV19 TRBD1
CASSASAVDREAFF TRBJ1-1 TRBV7-9 NA
CASRTPGNTGELFF TRBJ2-2 TRBV28 NA
CASSEYWDRTYEQYF TRBJ2-7 TRBV6-1 TRBD1
CASSLEREGEKLFF TRBJ1-4 TRBV5-4 NA
CASSGLTGFNEKLFF TRBJ1-4 TRBV6-1 TRBD1
CASSLTGSASGANVLTF TRBJ2-6 TRBV5-8 TRBD1
CASSPGGTGGPGETQYF TRBJ2-5 TRBV5-4 TRBD2
CASSQELAGGLDEQYF NA TRBV4-2 TRBD2
CASSFANRGQLQETQYF TRBJ2-5 TRBV5-1 TRBD1
CAWSVRDEQFF TRBJ2-1 TRBV30 NA
CASSANRGSYHSGANVLTF TRBJ2-6 TRBV4-1 NA
CASSPLRTGDSTKETQYF TRBJ2-5 TRBV5-1 TRBD1
CAWSVGQGYEQYF TRBJ2-7 TRBV30 TRBD1
CASSFSGDTDTQYF TRBJ2-3 TRBV7-9 TRBD2
CASSAPGGSSYEQYF TRBJ2-7 TRBV19 TRBD1
CAWSGYSYEAFF TRBJ1-1 TRBV30 NA
CASSAFRGTNEKLFF TRBJ1-4 TRBV7-9 NA
CAISPTGPNTIYF TRBJ1-3 TRBV10-3 TRBD1
CASTPLAGKSDTQYF TRBJ2-3 TRBV7-9 TRBD2
CASSHPKRARNQPQHF TRBJ1-5 TRBV7-8 NA
CASSSSPGLARNEQFF TRBJ2-1 TRBV7-6 TRBD2
CASSSYQTRETQYF TRBJ2-5 TRBV5-4 NA
CASSFFPGQAHYEQYF TRBJ2-7 TRBV27 TRBD1
CASSSTDRAKLFF TRBJ1-4 TRBV6-5 NA
CASSLSGTLISGANVLTF TRBJ2-6 TRBV27 NA
CAGSFTSRSSYEQYF TRBJ2-7 TRBV27 NA
CASGASEDYEQYF TRBJ2-7 TRBV11-1 NA
CASGLRDTGLGVQYTQYF TRBJ2-3 TRBV11-2 NA
CASSPMTSGSRQTQYF TRBJ2-5 TRBV14 TRBD2
CTSSHTATRPIYGYTF TRBJ1-2 TRBV1 NA
CASSLDLAGGPYQETQYF TRBJ2-5 TRBV11-2 TRBD2
CASSSVVDTEAFF TRBJ1-1 TRBV5-1 NA
CSATRWMDEQFF TRBJ2-1 TRBV29-1 NA
CATSRKTGVTEAFF TRBJ1-1 TRBV15 TRBD1
CASSSLSSGSFDNEQFF TRBJ2-1 TRBV5-1 TRBD2
CATSRDLASGRSGELFF TRBJ2-2 TRBV15 TRBD2
CASSPSRTGEQFF TRBJ2-1 TRBV7-6 TRBD1
CASSGLAGDLNEQFF TRBJ2-1 TRBV19 TRBD2
CASSQAGRTEITEAFF TRBJ1-1 TRBV4-2 NA
CASSQGTGSSYEQYF TRBJ2-7 TRBV27 TRBD1
CASSVDRGLGNEQFF TRBJ2-1 TRBV9 TRBD1
CAWTAGLVRETQYF TRBJ2-5 TRBV30 TRBD2
CASSLVAGGNEQYF TRBJ2-7 TRBV7-9 NA
CASRLSGVSTDTQYF TRBJ2-3 TRBV6-1 NA
CASSAGAAYGDTQYF TRBJ2-3 TRBV5-1 TRBD2
CASSPGDRDHEQFF TRBJ2-1 TRBV19 TRBD1
CASRSIQGSNYGYTF TRBJ1-2 TRBV6-5 NA
CASSPPGSGRIHEQYF TRBJ2-7 TRBV18 TRBD2
CASSLVGDSHGYTF TRBJ1-2 TRBV5-1 NA
CASSLEATGGAKTQYF TRBJ2-5 TRBV7-6 TRBD1